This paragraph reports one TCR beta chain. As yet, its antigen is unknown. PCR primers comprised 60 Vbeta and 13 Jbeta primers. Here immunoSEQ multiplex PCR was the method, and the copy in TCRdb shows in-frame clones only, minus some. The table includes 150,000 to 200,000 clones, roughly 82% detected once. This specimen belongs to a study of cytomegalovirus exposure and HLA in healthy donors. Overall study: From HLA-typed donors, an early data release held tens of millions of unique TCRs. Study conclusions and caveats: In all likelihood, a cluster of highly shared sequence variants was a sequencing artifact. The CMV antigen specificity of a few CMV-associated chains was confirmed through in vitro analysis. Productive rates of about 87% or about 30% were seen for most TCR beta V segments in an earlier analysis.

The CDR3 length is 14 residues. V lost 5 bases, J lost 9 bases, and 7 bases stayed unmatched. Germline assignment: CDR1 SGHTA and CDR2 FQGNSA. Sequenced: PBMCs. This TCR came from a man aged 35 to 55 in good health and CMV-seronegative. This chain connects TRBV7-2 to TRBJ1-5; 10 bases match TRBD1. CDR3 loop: CASSQWRDRGPQHF. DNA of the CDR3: TGTGCCAGCAGCCAGTGGAGGGACAGGGGGCCCCAGCATTTT.